This T cell receptor beta chain was retrieved from a study of CD8 T cells in ankylosing spondylitis. Points from the study as a whole: Ankylosing spondylitis blood appeared to be characterized by a TCR beta motif of under ten highly homologous variants.

MiXCR, applied by TCRdb to the 5' RACE reads, yields one record per CDR3 protein. Here the sample spans some 450,000 distinct CDR3 sequences, roughly 18% being singletons. To note about this clonotype: What it binds is unknown.

Sequencing was done on a sample of blood, either unsorted or a sorted T cell fraction (not recorded which). This TCR derives from a male donor with ankylosing spondylitis.

CDR3 residues: CAWSPGDRGNTEAFF. The CDR3, as DNA: TGTGCCTGGAGTCCGGGGGACAGGGGTAACACTGAAGCTTTCTTT. The chain has TRBV30 and TRBJ1-1; 10 nucleotides align to TRBD1. Losses at the gene ends were 2 bases for V and 2 bases for J; bases not matched to a gene: 5. The CDR3 runs 15 residues. CDR1 is GTSNPN, CDR2 SVGIG, per germline (reference sequence).